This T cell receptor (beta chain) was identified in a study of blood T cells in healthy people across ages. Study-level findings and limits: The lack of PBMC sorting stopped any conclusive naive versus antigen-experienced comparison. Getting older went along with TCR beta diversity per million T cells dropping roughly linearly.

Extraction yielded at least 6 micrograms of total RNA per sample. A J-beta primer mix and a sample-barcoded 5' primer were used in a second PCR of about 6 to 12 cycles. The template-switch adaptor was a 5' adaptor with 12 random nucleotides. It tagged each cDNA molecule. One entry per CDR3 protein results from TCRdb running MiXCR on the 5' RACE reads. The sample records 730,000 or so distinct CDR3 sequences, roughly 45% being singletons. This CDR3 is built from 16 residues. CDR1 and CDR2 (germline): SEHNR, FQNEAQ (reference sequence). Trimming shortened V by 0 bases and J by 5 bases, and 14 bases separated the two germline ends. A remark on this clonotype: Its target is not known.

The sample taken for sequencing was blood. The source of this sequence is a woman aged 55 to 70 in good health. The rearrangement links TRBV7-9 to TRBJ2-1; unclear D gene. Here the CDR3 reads CASSLAGFRIDNEQFF. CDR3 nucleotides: TGTGCCAGCAGCTTAGCTGGATTCCGTATTGACAATGAGCAGTTCTTC.